These 24 T cell receptor beta chains came from one sample sequenced in a study of blood T cell repertoires in COVID-19. TCRdb's table, derived via immunoSEQ multiplex PCR, lists solely in-frame clones and lacks some. The data show about 130,000 clones, about four fifths seen once. The sequencing input was peripheral blood. These receptors originate from a man aged 35-49 years with active or convalescent COVID-19.

As regards this clone: Other DNA sequences in the sample encode the same CDR3. This sequence joins TRBV5-4 and TRBJ1-2, with 9 positions matching TRBD1. This CDR3 comprises 14 residues. V shed 4 bases and J 3 bases; nucleotides not matched to a gene: 4. Per the germline V gene, CDR1 is SGHNT and CDR2 is YYREEE (reference sequence). The CDR3 DNA reads TGTGCCAGCAGCCTGGGGGACAGGGACTATGGCTACACCTTC. This encodes CASSLGDRDYGYTF.

The rearrangement links TRBV3-1 (or the pseudogene TRBV3-2) to TRBJ1-4; unclear D gene. Per germline, CDR1 LGHDT and CDR2 YNNKEL (reference sequence). V lost 1 base to trimming and J lost 4 bases, with 13 bases between them. The CDR3 is 16 residues long. The CDR3 loop reads CASSQGQQSLNEKLFF. The DNA for the CDR3 is TGTGCCAGCAGCCAAGGCCAACAGTCGCTTAATGAAAAACTGTTTTTT.

The gene calls are TRBV7-3 and TRBJ2-5; 10 nucleotides line up with TRBD1. V lost 4 bases to trimming and J lost 5 bases; unmatched junction nucleotides: 7. The CDR3 length is 15 residues. The V gene's germline CDR1 is SGHTA and CDR2 FQGTGA. For the CDR3, the DNA is TGTGCCAGCAGCTCCCAGACAGGGGGCCGGGAGACCCAGTACTTC. It encodes CASSSQTGGRETQYF.

The chain recombines TRBV18 with TRBJ1-2; D remains unclear. The germline CDR1 and CDR2 sequences are KGHSH and LQKENI. V lost 2 bases and J 7 bases, leaving 5 bases between the germline ends. The CDR3 contains 11 residues. The CDR3 DNA sequence: TGTGCCAGCTCACCAACGGTTGGCTACACCTTC. This translates into CASSPTVGYTF. Complete variable domain (other parts from reference TRBV18 and TRBJ1-2): NAGVMQNPRHLVRRRGQEARLRCSPMKGHSHVYWYRQLPEEGLKFMVYLQKENIIDESGMPKERFSAEFPKEGPSILRIQQVVRGDSAAYFCASSPTVGYTFGSGTRLTVV.

This clone was observed many times. V usage is TRBV15 and J usage is TRBJ2-3; 9 bases agree with TRBD1. Germline V gene sequence: CDR1 LNHNV, CDR2 YYDKDF (reference sequence). With V trimmed by 4 bases and J by 1 base, 3 bases remained unmatched. The length of the CDR3 is 15 residues. The chain's CDR3 is CATSMGQGGTDTQYF. The CDR3 DNA sequence: TGTGCCACCAGCATGGGACAGGGAGGCACAGATACGCAGTATTTT.

The V call is TRBV29-1, the J call TRBJ2-3; 10 bases fit TRBD2. J gave up 3 bases and V 5 bases, and 2 bases lay outside the gene matches. Germline-derived CDR1 and CDR2 are SQVTM and ANQGSEA. CDR3 size: 13 residues. CDR3 bases: TGCAGCGTTCGAGCGGGGGGGACAGATACGCAGTATTTT. This codes for CSVRAGGTDTQYF.

CDR3 sequence (DNA): TGTGCCAGCAGCCAAGAATTTACCAGGGGTTCCACTGAAGCTTTCTTT. Its translation: CASSQEFTRGSTEAFF. This sequence joins TRBV4-2 and TRBJ1-1; D possibly corresponds to TRBD1 (6 bases). Trimming cost V 0 bases and J 4 bases, with 15 bases left between them. The germline gives CDR1 LGHNA, CDR2 YNFKEQ. The CDR3 contains 16 residues.

The rearrangement links TRBV7-2 to TRBJ2-3; possibly TRBD1 for D (5 bases). Trimming shortened V by 7 bases and J by 6 bases, and 20 bases separated the two germline ends. Germline V CDR1 and CDR2: SGHTA, FQGNSA. The CDR3 totals 15 residues. The CDR3 loop is CASTTQGHRVDTQYF. The CDR3 DNA reads TGTGCCAGCACCACCCAGGGCCACAGAGTCGATACGCAGTATTTT.

The chain links TRBV5-6 to TRBJ2-7; perhaps TRBD1 as D (6 bases). CDR3 length: 15 amino acids. CDR1 is SGHDT and CDR2 is YYEEEE in the germline V gene. Trimming took off 0 bases at V and 7 bases at J, with 17 bases between the two ends. CDR3 loop: CASSLDARAGVEQYF. The CDR3 nucleotides are TGTGCCAGCAGCTTGGATGCGAGGGCAGGGGTTGAGCAGTACTTC.

The gene calls are TRBV27 and TRBJ2-1, with a possible D match to TRBD1 (7 bases). There are 14 residues in the CDR3. The germline gives CDR1 MNHEY, CDR2 SMNVEV (reference sequence). Deletions cut 6 bases from V and 3 bases from J, with 12 bases between. CDR3 in DNA: TGTGCCAGCAGCTTTCAGGGGGGCTACAATGAGCAGTTCTTC. Protein: CASSFQGGYNEQFF.

As regards this clone: Compared with germline, one end of the junction differs, possibly owing to a read error. V is TRBV6-5 and J is TRBJ2-7; TRBD2 matches 8 bases. The CDR3 is 14 amino acids. CDR1 is MNHEY, CDR2 SVGAGI, per germline. Written as DNA, the CDR3 is TGTGCCAGCAACTCCCGGGGGGGCGACTACGAACAGTACTTC. Protein: CASNSRGGDYEQYF.

The CDR3 spells CASSLGMGGNEQFF. The CDR3 DNA reads TGTGCCAGCAGCTTAGGTATGGGGGGGAATGAGCAGTTCTTC. The chain uses TRBV7-3 and TRBJ2-1; 7 nucleotides match TRBD2. This CDR3 is 14 amino acids long. Germline CDR1 and CDR2: SGHTA and FQGTGA. V lost 2 bases to trimming and J lost 7 bases; unmatched junction nucleotides: 5.

V usage is TRBV21-1 and J usage is TRBJ1-5; the table's D call, TRBD1, was not checked against the DNA. TRBV21-1 counts as a pseudogene. This CDR3 has 15 residues. The chain's CDR3 is CASSKGEQENQPQHF. CDR3 sequence (DNA): TGTGCCAGCAGCAAAGGGGAACAGGAGAATCAGCCCCAGCATTTT.

With regard to this clone: Relative to the germline gene, one junction end is altered; a read error may explain this. This sequence joins TRBV7-7 and TRBJ2-7; 16 bases fit TRBD2. This CDR3 is 16 amino acids long. CDR1 and CDR2 from the germline V gene are SSHAT and FNYEAQ (reference sequence). This CDR3 reads CASSQGLAGGTYEQYF. DNA of the CDR3: TGTGCTAGCAGCCAGGGACTAGCGGGGGGGACCTACGAGCAGTACTTC.

J is TRBJ2-7 and V is TRBV7-2, with TRBD1 identical over 9 bases. The CDR3 sequence is 16 residues long. Germline CDR1 SGHTA, CDR2 FQGNSA. J lost 3 bases, V lost 5 bases, and 11 bases had no gene match. For the CDR3, the DNA is TGTGCCAGCAGCCCTAACACAGGGGGCGGCTTCTACGAGCAGTACTTC. Translating it yields CASSPNTGGGFYEQYF. Combining the CDR3 with reference TRBV7-2 and TRBJ2-7 gives the whole variable domain GAGVSQSPSNKVTEKGKDVELRCDPISGHTALYWYRQSLGQGLEFLIYFQGNSAPDKSGLPSDRFSAERTGGSVSTLTIQRTQQEDSAVYLCASSPNTGGGFYEQYFGPGTRLTVT.

This sequence joins TRBV27 and TRBJ2-1; TRBD2 matches 9 bases. Looked up from germline, CDR1 is MNHEY and CDR2 is SMNVEV (reference sequence). The trim removed 10 bases at V and 6 bases at J, leaving 13 bases unmatched. The length of the CDR3 is 15 residues. CDR3 coding DNA: TGTGCCACGGAAAGGCAGCGGGGGGCCCTCAATGAGCAGTTCTTC. The encoded protein is CATERQRGALNEQFF.

CDR3 amino acids: CASSLVGGLNTGELFF. In DNA form, the CDR3 reads TGTGCCAGCAGCCTTGTTGGGGGCTTGAACACCGGGGAGCTGTTTTTT. The V call is TRBV5-4, the J call TRBJ2-2; D may be TRBD1 (6 bases). Germline V gene lookup returns CDR1 SGHNT and CDR2 YYREEE (reference sequence). The CDR3 extends over 16 amino acids. Trimming took off 4 bases at V and 1 base at J, with 14 bases between the two ends.

This clone was recorded many times. This rearrangement joins TRBV7-9 to TRBJ1-2; 10 positions match TRBD1. The CDR3 sequence is 15 residues long. Unmatched junction bases numbered 5, after V lost 5 bases and J lost 2 bases. The germline gives CDR1 SEHNR, CDR2 FQNEAQ (reference sequence). The CDR3 sequence is CASSGRDRGNYGYTF. CDR3 DNA sequence: TGTGCCAGCAGCGGCCGGGACAGGGGAAACTATGGCTACACCTTC.

The chain uses TRBV6-1 and TRBJ2-1; 7 positions match TRBD2. Germline V gene sequence: CDR1 MNHNS, CDR2 SASEGT. V lost 3 bases, J lost 5 bases, and 4 bases stayed unmatched. The CDR3 length is 14 residues. CDR3 protein: CASSERAGDNEQFF. CDR3 coding DNA: TGTGCCAGCAGTGAGCGGGCGGGGGACAATGAGCAGTTCTTC.

The count of this clone is one. CDR3 protein: CASSLDPARQETQYF. DNA for the CDR3: TGTGCCAGCAGTCTAGACCCGGCAAGACAAGAGACCCAGTACTTC. The V gene is TRBV6-5, the J gene TRBJ2-5, with D unresolved. V was clipped by 5 bases and J by 2 bases, with 15 bases between them. This CDR3 comprises 15 residues. In germline, CDR1 is MNHEY, CDR2 SVGAGI.

This clone was found once. The rearrangement links TRBV7-3 to TRBJ2-3; the match to TRBD1 covers 10 bases. The CDR3 has 15 amino acids. J gave up 5 bases and V 5 bases, and 7 bases lay outside the gene matches. Germline lookup yields CDR1 SGHTA and CDR2 FQGTGA. The CDR3 coding sequence is TGTGCCAGCAGCCCACAGACAGGGGGCGGAGATACGCAGTATTTT. This codes for CASSPQTGGGDTQYF.

The V and J genes are TRBV20-1 and TRBJ2-1; D remains unclear. Germline V gives CDR1 DFQATT, CDR2 SNEGSKA (reference sequence). V was cut by 3 bases and J by 3 bases, with 12 bases left in between. The CDR3 covers 14 residues. CDR3 amino acids: CSASPPTIYNEQFF. DNA of the CDR3: TGCAGTGCTAGTCCTCCAACTATCTACAATGAGCAGTTCTTC.

The chain couples TRBV9 to TRBJ2-2; D is possibly TRBD1 (5 bases). Germline lookup yields CDR1 SGDLS and CDR2 YYNGEE. Deletions cut 1 base from V and 4 bases from J, with 17 bases between. The CDR3 length is 17 residues. CDR3 residues: CASSVKGPTTATGELFF. DNA for the CDR3: TGTGCCAGCAGCGTAAAAGGACCGACGACAGCCACCGGGGAGCTGTTTTTT.

This rearrangement joins TRBV20-1 to TRBJ2-5; TRBD2 matches at 7 bases. Unmatched junction bases numbered 3, after V lost 6 bases and J lost 5 bases. Germline-derived CDR1 and CDR2 are DFQATT and SNEGSKA (reference sequence). The CDR3 extends over 11 amino acids. The CDR3 region is CSAQAGETQYF. The CDR3 bases are TGCAGTGCACAAGCGGGGGAGACCCAGTACTTC.